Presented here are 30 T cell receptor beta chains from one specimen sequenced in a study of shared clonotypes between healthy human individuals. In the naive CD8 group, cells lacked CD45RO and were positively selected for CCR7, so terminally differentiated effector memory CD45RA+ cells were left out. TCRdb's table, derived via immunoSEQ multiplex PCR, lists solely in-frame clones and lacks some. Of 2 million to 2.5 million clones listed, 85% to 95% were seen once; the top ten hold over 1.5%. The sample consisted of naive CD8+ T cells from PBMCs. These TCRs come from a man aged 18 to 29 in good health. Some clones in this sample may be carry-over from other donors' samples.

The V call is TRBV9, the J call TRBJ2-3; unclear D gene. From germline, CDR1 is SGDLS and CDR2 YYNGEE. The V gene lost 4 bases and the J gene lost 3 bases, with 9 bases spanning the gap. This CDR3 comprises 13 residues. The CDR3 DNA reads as TGTGCCAGCAGCCCTACCGAAACAGATACGCAGTATTTT. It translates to CASSPTETDTQYF.

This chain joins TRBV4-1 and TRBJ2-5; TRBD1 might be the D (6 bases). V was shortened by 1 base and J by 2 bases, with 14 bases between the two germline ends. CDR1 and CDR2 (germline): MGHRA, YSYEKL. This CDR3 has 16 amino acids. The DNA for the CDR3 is TGCGCCAGCAGCCAAGGGGCAGGGGTTCGGCAAGAGACCCAGTACTTC. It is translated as CASSQGAGVRQETQYF.

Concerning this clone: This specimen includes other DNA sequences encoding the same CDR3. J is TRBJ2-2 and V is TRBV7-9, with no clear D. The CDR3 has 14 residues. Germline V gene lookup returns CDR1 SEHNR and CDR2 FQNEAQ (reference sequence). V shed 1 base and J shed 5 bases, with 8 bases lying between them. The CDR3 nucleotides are TGTGCCAGCAGCTTAGTAGGGCCTACCGGGGAGCTGTTTTTT. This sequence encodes CASSLVGPTGELFF.

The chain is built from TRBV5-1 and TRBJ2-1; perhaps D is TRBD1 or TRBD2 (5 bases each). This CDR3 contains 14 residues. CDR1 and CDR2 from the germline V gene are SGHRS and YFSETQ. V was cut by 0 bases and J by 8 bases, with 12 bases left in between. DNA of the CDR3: TGCGCCAGCAGCTTGGGGGTTGGGACGGATGAGCAGTTCTTC. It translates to CASSLGVGTDEQFF.

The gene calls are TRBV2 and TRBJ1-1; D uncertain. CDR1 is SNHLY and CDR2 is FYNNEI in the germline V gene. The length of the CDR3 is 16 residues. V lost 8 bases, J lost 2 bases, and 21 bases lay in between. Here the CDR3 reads CASSGSSRIINTEAFF. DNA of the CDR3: TGTGCCAGCTCCGGGTCTTCACGGATAATTAACACTGAAGCTTTCTTT.

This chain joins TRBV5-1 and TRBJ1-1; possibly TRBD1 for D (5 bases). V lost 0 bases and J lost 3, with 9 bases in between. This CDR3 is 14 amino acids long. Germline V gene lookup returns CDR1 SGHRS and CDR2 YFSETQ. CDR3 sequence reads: CASSLGGAHTEAFF. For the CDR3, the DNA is TGCGCCAGCAGCTTGGGCGGGGCTCACACTGAAGCTTTCTTT.

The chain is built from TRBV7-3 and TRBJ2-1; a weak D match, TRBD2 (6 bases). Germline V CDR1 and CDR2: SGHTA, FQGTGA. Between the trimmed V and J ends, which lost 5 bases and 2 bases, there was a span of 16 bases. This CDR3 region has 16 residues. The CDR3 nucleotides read TGTGCCAGCAGCCAGCCGGGACTTACCACCTACAATGAGCAGTTCTTC. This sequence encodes CASSQPGLTTYNEQFF.

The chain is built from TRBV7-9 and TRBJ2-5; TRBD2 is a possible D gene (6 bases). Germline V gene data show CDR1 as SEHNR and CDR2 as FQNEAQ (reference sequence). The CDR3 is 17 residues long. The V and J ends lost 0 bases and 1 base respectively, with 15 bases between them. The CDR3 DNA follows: TGTGCCAGCAGCTTAGCGGAGGGGCTAAGAACCCAAGAGACCCAGTACTTC. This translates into CASSLAEGLRTQETQYF.

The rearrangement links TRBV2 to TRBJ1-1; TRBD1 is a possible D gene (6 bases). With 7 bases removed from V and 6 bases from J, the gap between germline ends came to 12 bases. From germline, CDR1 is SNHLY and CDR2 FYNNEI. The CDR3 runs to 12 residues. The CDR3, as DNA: TGTGCCAGCAATGGCAGGGGATCTGAAGCTTTCTTT. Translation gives CASNGRGSEAFF.

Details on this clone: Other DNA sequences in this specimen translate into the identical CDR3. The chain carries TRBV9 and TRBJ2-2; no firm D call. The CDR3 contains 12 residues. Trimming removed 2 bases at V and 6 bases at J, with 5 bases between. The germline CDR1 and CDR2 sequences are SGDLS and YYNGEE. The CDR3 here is CASSVTPGELFF. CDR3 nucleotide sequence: TGTGCCAGCAGCGTCACTCCCGGGGAGCTGTTTTTT.

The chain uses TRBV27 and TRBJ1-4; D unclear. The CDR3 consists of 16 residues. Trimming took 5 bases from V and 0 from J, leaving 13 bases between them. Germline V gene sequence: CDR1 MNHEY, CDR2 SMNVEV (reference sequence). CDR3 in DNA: TGTGCCAGCAGTCCAAGGATATTCACAACTAATGAAAAACTGTTTTTT. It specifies CASSPRIFTTNEKLFF.

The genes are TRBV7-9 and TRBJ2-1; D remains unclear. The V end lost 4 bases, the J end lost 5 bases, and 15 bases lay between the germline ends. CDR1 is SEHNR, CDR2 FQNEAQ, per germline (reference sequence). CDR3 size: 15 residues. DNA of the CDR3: TGTGCCAGCAGCTACGTGCTTCACAGCAACAATGAGCAGTTCTTC. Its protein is CASSYVLHSNNEQFF.

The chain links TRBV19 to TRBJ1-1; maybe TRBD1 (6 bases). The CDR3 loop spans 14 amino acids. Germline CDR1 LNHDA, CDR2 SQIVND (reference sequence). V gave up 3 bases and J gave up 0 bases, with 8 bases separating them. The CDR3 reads CASSIGDMNTEAFF. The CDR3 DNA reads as TGTGCCAGTAGTATCGGGGACATGAACACTGAAGCTTTCTTT.

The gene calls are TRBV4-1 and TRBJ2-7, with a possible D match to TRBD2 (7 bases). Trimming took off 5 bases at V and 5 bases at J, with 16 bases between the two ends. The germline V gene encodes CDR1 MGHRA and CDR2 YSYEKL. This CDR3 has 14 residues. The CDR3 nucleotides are TGCGCCAGCAGCTCGACATCGGGGGGCCACGAGCAGTACTTC. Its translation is CASSSTSGGHEQYF.

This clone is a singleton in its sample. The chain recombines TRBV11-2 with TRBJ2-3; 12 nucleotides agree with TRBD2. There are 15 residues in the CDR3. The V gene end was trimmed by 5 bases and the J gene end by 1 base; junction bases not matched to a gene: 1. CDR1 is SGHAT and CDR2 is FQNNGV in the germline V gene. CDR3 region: CASSRLAGGTDTQYF. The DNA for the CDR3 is TGTGCCAGCAGCCGACTAGCGGGAGGCACAGATACGCAGTATTTT.

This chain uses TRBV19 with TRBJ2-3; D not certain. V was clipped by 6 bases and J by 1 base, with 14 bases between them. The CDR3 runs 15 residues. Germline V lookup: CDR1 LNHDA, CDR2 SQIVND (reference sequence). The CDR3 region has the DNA TGTGCCAGTAGCCCACACCCGCTAGGCACAGATACGCAGTATTTT. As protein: CASSPHPLGTDTQYF.

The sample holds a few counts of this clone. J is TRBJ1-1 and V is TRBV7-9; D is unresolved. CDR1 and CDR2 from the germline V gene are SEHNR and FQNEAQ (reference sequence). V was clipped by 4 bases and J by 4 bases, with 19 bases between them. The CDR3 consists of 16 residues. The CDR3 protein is CASSSQLTPWGTEAFF. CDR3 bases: TGTGCCAGCAGCTCCCAACTGACACCCTGGGGCACTGAAGCTTTCTTT.

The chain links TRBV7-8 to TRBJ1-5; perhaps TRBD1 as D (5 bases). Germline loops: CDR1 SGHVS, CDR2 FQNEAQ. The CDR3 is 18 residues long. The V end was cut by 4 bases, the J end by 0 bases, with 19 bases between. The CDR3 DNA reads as TGTGCCAGCAGCTCAAGAGTTTGGGACGGACATAGCAATCAGCCCCAGCATTTT. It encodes CASSSRVWDGHSNQPQHF.

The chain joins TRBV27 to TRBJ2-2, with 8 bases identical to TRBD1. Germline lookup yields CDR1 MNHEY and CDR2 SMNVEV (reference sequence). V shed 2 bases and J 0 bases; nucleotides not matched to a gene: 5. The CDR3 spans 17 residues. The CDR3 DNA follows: TGTGCCAGCAGTTTAATTACGGGACAGGCGAACACCGGGGAGCTGTTTTTT. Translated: CASSLITGQANTGELFF.

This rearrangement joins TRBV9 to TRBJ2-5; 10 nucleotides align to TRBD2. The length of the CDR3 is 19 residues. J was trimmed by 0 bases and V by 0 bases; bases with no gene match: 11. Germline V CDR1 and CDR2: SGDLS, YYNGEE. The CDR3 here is CASSVAVGTSATNQETQYF. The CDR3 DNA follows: TGTGCCAGCAGCGTAGCAGTGGGGACTAGCGCCACCAACCAAGAGACCCAGTACTTC. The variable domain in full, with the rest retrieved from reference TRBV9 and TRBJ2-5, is DSGVTQTPKHLITATGQRVTLRCSPRSGDLSVYWYQQSLDQGLQFLIQYYNGEERAKGNILERFSAQQFPDLHSELNLSSLELGDSALYFCASSVAVGTSATNQETQYFGPGTRLLVL.

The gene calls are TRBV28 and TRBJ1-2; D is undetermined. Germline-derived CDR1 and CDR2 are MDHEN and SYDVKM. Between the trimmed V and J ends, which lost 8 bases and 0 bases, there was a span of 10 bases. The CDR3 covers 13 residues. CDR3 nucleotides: TGTGCCAGCGGTGCCGGGTCTAACTATGGCTACACCTTC. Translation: CASGAGSNYGYTF.

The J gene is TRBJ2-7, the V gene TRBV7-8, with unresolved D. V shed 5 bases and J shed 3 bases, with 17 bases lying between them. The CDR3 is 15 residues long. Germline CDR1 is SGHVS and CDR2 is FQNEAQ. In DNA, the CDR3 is TGTGCCAGCAGCCCTTTGAGGCGGTGGAACTACGAGCAGTACTTC. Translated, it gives CASSPLRRWNYEQYF.

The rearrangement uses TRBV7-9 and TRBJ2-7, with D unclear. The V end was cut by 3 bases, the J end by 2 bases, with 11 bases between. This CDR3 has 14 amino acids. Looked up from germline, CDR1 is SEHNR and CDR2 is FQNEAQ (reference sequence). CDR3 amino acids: CASSFLTATYEQYF. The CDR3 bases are TGTGCCAGCAGCTTCTTAACCGCCACCTACGAGCAGTACTTC.

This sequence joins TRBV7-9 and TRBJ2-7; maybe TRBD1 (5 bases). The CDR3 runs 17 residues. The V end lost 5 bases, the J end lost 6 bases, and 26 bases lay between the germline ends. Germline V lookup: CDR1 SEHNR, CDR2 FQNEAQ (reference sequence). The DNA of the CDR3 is TGTGCCAGCAGCCCACGGGCCTCAGGGTTGCCTATCCCCGAGCAGTACTTC. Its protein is CASSPRASGLPIPEQYF.

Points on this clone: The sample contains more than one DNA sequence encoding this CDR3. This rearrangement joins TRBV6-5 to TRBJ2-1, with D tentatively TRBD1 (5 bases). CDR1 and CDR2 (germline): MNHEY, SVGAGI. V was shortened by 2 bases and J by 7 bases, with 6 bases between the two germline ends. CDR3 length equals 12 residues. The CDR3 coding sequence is TGTGCCAGCAGTTACCCAGGGAATGAGCAGTTCTTC. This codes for CASSYPGNEQFF.

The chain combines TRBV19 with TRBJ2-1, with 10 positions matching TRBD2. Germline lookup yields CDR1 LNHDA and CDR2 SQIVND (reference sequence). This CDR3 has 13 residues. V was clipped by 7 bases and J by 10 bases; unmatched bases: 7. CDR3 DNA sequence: TGTGCCAGTACTTCTAGCGGGAGAAGAGAGCAGTTCTTC. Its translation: CASTSSGRREQFF.

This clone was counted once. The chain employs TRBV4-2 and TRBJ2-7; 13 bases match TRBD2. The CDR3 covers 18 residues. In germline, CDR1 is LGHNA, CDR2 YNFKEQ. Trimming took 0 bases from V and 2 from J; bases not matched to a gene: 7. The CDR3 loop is CASSQDTGGTSGAYEQYF. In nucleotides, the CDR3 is TGTGCCAGCAGCCAAGATACGGGGGGGACTAGCGGGGCCTACGAGCAGTACTTC.

CDR3 loop: CSVEGGSKLGGNEQFF. The DNA of the CDR3 is TGCAGCGTTGAAGGCGGGAGTAAGTTAGGGGGGAATGAGCAGTTCTTC. The rearrangement joins TRBV29-1 to TRBJ2-1; D might be TRBD2 (7 bases). CDR1 is SQVTM and CDR2 is ANQGSEA in the germline V gene. V lost 1 base, J lost 7 bases, and 20 bases lay in between. The length of the CDR3 is 16 residues.

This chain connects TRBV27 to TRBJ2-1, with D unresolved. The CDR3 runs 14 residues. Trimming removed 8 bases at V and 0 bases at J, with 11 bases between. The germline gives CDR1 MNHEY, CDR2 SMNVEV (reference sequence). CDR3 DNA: TGTGCCAGCGGTGCGTTGAGCTCCTACAATGAGCAGTTCTTC. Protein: CASGALSSYNEQFF.

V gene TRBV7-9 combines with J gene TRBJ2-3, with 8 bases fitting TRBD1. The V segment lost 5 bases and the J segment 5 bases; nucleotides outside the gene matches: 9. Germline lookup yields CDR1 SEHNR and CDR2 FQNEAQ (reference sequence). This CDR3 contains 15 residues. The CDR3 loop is CASSHPRDRRDTQYF. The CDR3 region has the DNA TGTGCCAGCAGCCACCCCCGGGACAGGCGAGATACGCAGTATTTT.